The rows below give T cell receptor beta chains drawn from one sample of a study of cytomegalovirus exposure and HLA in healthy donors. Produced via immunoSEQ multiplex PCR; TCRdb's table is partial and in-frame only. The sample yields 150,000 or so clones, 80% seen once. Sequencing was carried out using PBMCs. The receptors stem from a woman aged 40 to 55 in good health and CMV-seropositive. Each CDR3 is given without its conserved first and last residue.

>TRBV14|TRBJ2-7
ASSEQRYEQY
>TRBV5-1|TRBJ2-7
ASSLVGQGYEQY
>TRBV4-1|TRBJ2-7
ASSQALNTYEQY
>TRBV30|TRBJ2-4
AWRGQLAKNIQY
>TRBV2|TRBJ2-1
ASSEVVLINEQF
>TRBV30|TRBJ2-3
AWGSGTDTQY
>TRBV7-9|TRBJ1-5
ASSLGDLGAGSQH
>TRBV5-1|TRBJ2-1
ASTSGSGYEQF
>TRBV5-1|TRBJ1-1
ASSSGTENTEAF
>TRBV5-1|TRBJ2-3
ASSPGLAGRTDTQY
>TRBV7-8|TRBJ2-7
ASSLVATSVHEQY
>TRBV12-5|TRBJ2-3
ASGLMGGTDTQY
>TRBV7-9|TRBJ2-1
SSSQQGRQQF
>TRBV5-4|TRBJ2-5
ASSFGQGAETQY
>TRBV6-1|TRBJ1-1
ASSDQGNAEAF
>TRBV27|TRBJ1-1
ASSYKGTGATEAF
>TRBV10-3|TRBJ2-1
AISETGSWAGRNNKQF
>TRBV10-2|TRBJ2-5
ASSEHGGLSETQY
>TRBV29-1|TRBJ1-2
SVEDRGYGYT
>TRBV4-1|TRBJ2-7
ASSQGGLYEQY